This T cell receptor beta chain was sequenced for a study of cytomegalovirus exposure and HLA in healthy donors. The PCR contained 60 Vbeta and 13 Jbeta primers. Clones were sequenced by immunoSEQ multiplex PCR, and TCRdb holds only the in-frame ones, with some missing. The repertoire includes some 40,000 clones, around 74% of them detected once, and roughly 6% sits in the top ten. CDR1 and CDR2 (germline): MNHNY, SVGAGI (reference sequence). V was cut by 6 bases and J by 8 bases, with 16 bases left in between. The CDR3 has 13 residues. Sequencing was done on a sample of PBMCs. The chain joins TRBV6-6 to TRBJ1-1, with a tentative D call TRBD1 (6 bases). The source is a man younger than 40 in good health and CMV-seronegative. The CDR3 DNA reads as TGTGCCAGCAGCGCTACAGGGCCCGGCGAAGCTTTCTTT. Residues: CASSATGPGEAFF.